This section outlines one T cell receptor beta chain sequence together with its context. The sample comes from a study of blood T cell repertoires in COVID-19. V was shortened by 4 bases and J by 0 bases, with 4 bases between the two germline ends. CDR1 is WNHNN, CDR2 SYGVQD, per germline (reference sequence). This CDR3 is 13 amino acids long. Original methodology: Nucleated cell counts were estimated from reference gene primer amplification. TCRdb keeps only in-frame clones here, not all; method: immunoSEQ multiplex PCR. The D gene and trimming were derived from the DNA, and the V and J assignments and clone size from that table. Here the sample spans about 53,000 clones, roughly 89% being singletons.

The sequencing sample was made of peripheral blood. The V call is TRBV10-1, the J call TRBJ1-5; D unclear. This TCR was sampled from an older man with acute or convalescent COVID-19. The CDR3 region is CASSANSNQPQHF. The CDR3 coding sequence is TGCGCCAGCAGTGCAAATAGCAATCAGCCCCAGCATTTT.